What follows are 29 T cell receptor beta chains derived from one specimen sequenced in a study of human T cells and chemical hapten exposure. Time point denoted: patch test 2, 6 weeks after DPC sensitization. Treatment denoted: therapeutic diphenylcyclopropenone sensitization with weekly scalp DPC. MiXCR, applied by TCRdb to the RACE reads, yields one record per CDR3 protein. The repertoire has a few hundred thousand distinct CDR3 sequences, under 6.5% of them found once; the top ten carry under 7%. Sequenced material: whole blood, taken in connection with sensitization to the hapten diphenylcyclopropenone (DPC). The origin of the receptors is a young woman with alopecia areata. Some clones in this sample may be carry-over from other donors' samples.

This clonotype was counted between two and nine times. The chain has TRBV20-1 and TRBJ2-3; TRBD1 or TRBD2 may be the D gene (5 bases each). Germline V lookup: CDR1 DFQATT, CDR2 SNEGSKA (reference sequence). CDR3 length: 14 amino acids. CDR3 DNA: TGCAGCGGGGAAGGACAAACTCGGACAGATACGCAGTATTTT. Its translation: CSGEGQTRTDTQYF.

This clonotype came up a few times. V and J are TRBV15 and TRBJ1-2, with D unresolved. Germline CDR1 reads LNHNV; CDR2 reads YYDKDF (reference sequence). Trimming shortened V by 0 bases and J by 4 bases, and 12 bases separated the two germline ends. This CDR3 spans 15 amino acids. The CDR3 bases are TGTGCCACCAGCAGAGATCTAAGCCAAGTCTATGGCTACACCTTC. Its protein is CATSRDLSQVYGYTF.

In this sample, this clonotype turned up a few times. The gene calls are TRBV7-6 and TRBJ2-3; 16 bases align to TRBD2. This CDR3 comprises 16 residues. V lost 5 bases, J lost 8 bases, and 7 bases stayed unmatched. CDR1 and CDR2 (germline): SGHVS, FNYEAQ. CDR3 sequence reads: CASSEGLAGGQGTQYF. The CDR3 bases are TGTGCCAGCAGCGAGGGACTAGCGGGGGGGCAAGGTACGCAGTATTTT.

This clonotype was counted between two and nine times. The chain joins TRBV7-2 to TRBJ2-3; 8 nucleotides agree with TRBD2. Germline CDR1 is SGHTA and CDR2 is FQGNSA. The CDR3 covers 13 residues. Unmatched junction bases numbered 6, after V lost 3 bases and J lost 10 bases. The CDR3 DNA reads as TGTGCCAGCAGCTTCGGACTAGCATGGGCGCAGTATTTT. Protein product: CASSFGLAWAQYF.

This rearrangement joins TRBV11-1 to TRBJ1-1; D gene unclear. Germline loops: CDR1 SGHAT, CDR2 FQDESV (reference sequence). CDR3 size: 12 residues. V lost 0 bases to trimming and J lost 8 bases, with 7 bases between them. The CDR3 loop reads CASSLAGLEAFF. In nucleotides, the CDR3 is TGTGCCAGCAGCTTAGCCGGGCTAGAAGCTTTCTTT.

This clonotype was counted many times. The chain employs TRBV29-1 and TRBJ1-5; D uncertain. The CDR3 totals 13 residues. Trimming removed 8 bases from V and 4 bases from J, with 15 bases in between. Looked up from germline, CDR1 is SQVTM and CDR2 is ANQGSEA. The CDR3 region has the DNA TGCAGCCTCCCTAAATATGGAAATCAGCCCCAGCATTTT. Translated: CSLPKYGNQPQHF.

This clonotype was picked up a small number of times. V usage is TRBV6-6 and J usage is TRBJ1-1; D gene unclear. The germline V gene encodes CDR1 MNHNY and CDR2 SVGAGI (reference sequence). Between the trimmed V and J ends, which lost 0 bases and 2 bases, there was a span of 7 bases. This CDR3 comprises 14 residues. As DNA, the CDR3 is TGTGCCAGCAGTTACTCGACGGATAACACTGAAGCTTTCTTT. Protein product: CASSYSTDNTEAFF.

The rearrangement links TRBV6-2 or TRBV6-3 to TRBJ1-5; a weak D match, TRBD1 (5 bases). CDR1 and CDR2 from the germline V gene are MNHEY and SVGEGT. CDR3 length equals 14 residues. V dropped 10 bases and J dropped 5 bases, with 18 bases sitting between them. CDR3 DNA sequence: TGTGCCACCTGGGGCACGGGAGAGGATCAGCCCCAGCATTTT. Translation gives CATWGTGEDQPQHF.

In this sample, this clonotype turned up many times. The chain couples TRBV4-2 to TRBJ1-5; unclear D gene. V shed 0 bases and J shed 0 bases, with 0 bases lying between them. Germline V gene sequence: CDR1 LGHNA, CDR2 YNFKEQ. The length of the CDR3 is 13 residues. DNA of the CDR3: TGTGCCAGCAGCCAAGATAGCAATCAGCCCCAGCATTTT. Protein: CASSQDSNQPQHF.

This clonotype has a count of ten or more. The chain couples TRBV4-2 to TRBJ2-2; D gene unclear. The CDR3 is made up of 15 amino acids. Trimming stripped 1 base from V and 4 bases from J, with 10 bases between. The germline V gene encodes CDR1 LGHNA and CDR2 YNFKEQ. The CDR3 DNA is TGTGCCAGCAGCCAAGGGGCTAGTCCCACCGGGGAGCTGTTTTTT. Translating gives CASSQGASPTGELFF.

The chain couples TRBV20-1 to TRBJ2-1, with D perhaps assigned TRBD1 or TRBD2 (6 bases each). The CDR3 totals 16 residues. Germline V gene data show CDR1 as DFQATT and CDR2 as SNEGSKA (reference sequence). With 6 bases removed from V and 5 bases from J, the gap between germline ends came to 23 bases. CDR3 DNA sequence: TGCAGTGCCCCGTTCCAGGACAGCGGGTACAACAATGAGCAGTTCTTC. Amino acid sequence: CSAPFQDSGYNNEQFF.

This clonotype occurred many times. The chain carries TRBV29-1 and TRBJ2-5; D remains unclear. The germline V gene encodes CDR1 SQVTM and CDR2 ANQGSEA. V lost 8 bases, J lost 4 bases, and 17 bases lay in between. The CDR3 sequence is 13 residues long. The CDR3 sequence: CSNTRVAGETQYF. CDR3 coding DNA: TGCAGCAACACCCGGGTCGCAGGAGAGACCCAGTACTTC. Complete variable domain (other parts from reference TRBV29-1 and TRBJ2-5): SAVISQKPSRDICQRGTSLTIQCQVDSQVTMMFWYRQQPGQSLTLIATANQGSEATYESGFVIDKFPISRPNLTFSTLTVSNMSPEDSSIYLCSNTRVAGETQYFGPGTRLLVL.

The chain employs TRBV18 and TRBJ1-2, with no clear D. CDR1 is KGHSH and CDR2 is LQKENI in the germline V gene. Trimming left V 3 bases short and J 8 bases short, with 7 bases between. The CDR3 is 11 residues long. This CDR3 is CASSPVEGYTF. Written as DNA, the CDR3 is TGTGCCAGCTCACCGGTAGAGGGCTACACCTTC.

This clonotype was counted many times. The chain has TRBV12-3 or TRBV12-4 and TRBJ2-2; TRBD2 aligns across 12 bases. With 5 bases clipped from V and 7 bases from J, the junction kept 8 bases outside the gene matches. There are 16 residues in the CDR3. DNA of the CDR3: TGTGCCAGCAGTCCTCTAGCGGGGGGGCCGAACGGGGAGCTGTTTTTT. This sequence encodes CASSPLAGGPNGELFF.

The J gene is TRBJ1-2, the V gene TRBV6-6, with D tentatively TRBD1 (5 bases). The CDR3 runs 17 residues. Deletions cut 5 bases from V and 2 bases from J, with 21 bases between. Germline CDR1 MNHNY, CDR2 SVGAGI (reference sequence). In nucleotides, the CDR3 is TGTGCCAGCAGTGAGGGGCGAGGTTTGCGCTCCAACTATGGCTACACCTTC. It encodes CASSEGRGLRSNYGYTF.

The chain couples TRBV5-1 to TRBJ1-2, with 9 bases aligning to TRBD1. CDR1 and CDR2 (germline): SGHRS, YFSETQ. V shed 1 base, J shed 6 bases, and the junction held 10 bases outside the gene matches. The CDR3 contains 16 residues. The CDR3 nucleotides read TGCGCCAGCAGCTTGATGGGACAGGGAGTCCTTGATGGCTACACCTTC. This translates into CASSLMGQGVLDGYTF.

This clonotype was observed many times. The CDR3 DNA follows: TGTGCCAGCAGCTTAGTTGGCTCTGGAAACACCATATATTTT. It codes for CASSLVGSGNTIYF. The chain employs TRBV7-2 and TRBJ1-3; no firm D call. Between the trimmed V and J ends, which lost 1 base and 0 bases, there was a span of 4 bases. There are 14 residues in the CDR3. From germline, CDR1 is SGHTA and CDR2 FQGNSA. Supplemented by reference TRBV7-2 and TRBJ1-3, the full variable domain reads GAGVSQSPSNKVTEKGKDVELRCDPISGHTALYWYRQSLGQGLEFLIYFQGNSAPDKSGLPSDRFSAERTGGSVSTLTIQRTQQEDSAVYLCASSLVGSGNTIYFGEGSWLTVV.

This chain connects TRBV6-2 or TRBV6-3 to TRBJ2-6; D could derive from TRBD1 or TRBD2 (6 bases each). Germline V gene sequence: CDR1 MNHEY, CDR2 SVGEGT. The V end lost 2 bases, the J end lost 7 bases, and 18 bases lay between the germline ends. CDR3 length: 17 residues. This chain's CDR3 is CASSYGGGGGRANVLTF. In DNA, the CDR3 is TGTGCCAGCAGTTACGGAGGGGGTGGAGGTCGTGCCAACGTCCTGACTTTC.

This clonotype appeared many times. J is TRBJ1-2 and V is TRBV20-1; D is undetermined. CDR3 length equals 13 residues. Germline-derived CDR1 and CDR2 are DFQATT and SNEGSKA (reference sequence). Trimming stripped 0 bases from V and 10 bases from J, with 15 bases between. The CDR3 region is CSARDSARSDYTF. Written as DNA, the CDR3 is TGCAGTGCTAGAGATAGCGCACGCTCGGACTACACCTTC.

The chain employs TRBV18 and TRBJ1-1; maybe TRBD1 (6 bases). The CDR3 has 13 amino acids. The ends were cut back, 8 bases at V and 8 bases at J, with 18 bases in the middle. Germline CDR1 is KGHSH and CDR2 is LQKENI. The CDR3 DNA follows: TGTGCCAGCGCCATGAACGGGGGCTCGGAAGCTTTCTTT. Its protein product is CASAMNGGSEAFF.

Worth noting for this clonotype: An end of the junction does not agree with germline; a read error may underlie this. V is TRBV7-9 and J is TRBJ2-5; 7 nucleotides match TRBD1. This CDR3 is 15 amino acids long. Germline V gene data show CDR1 as SEHNR and CDR2 as FQNEAQ (reference sequence). CDR3 coding DNA: TGTGCCAGCAGCCCCTGGACAGGTCCTATGAAGACCCAGCACTTC. Translating gives CASSPWTGPMKTQHF.

The sample holds a few counts of this clonotype. The rearrangement joins TRBV18 to TRBJ1-6, with D tentatively TRBD1 (6 bases). Germline CDR1 is KGHSH and CDR2 is LQKENI. This CDR3 has 15 residues. The ends were cut back, 4 bases at V and 11 bases at J, with 18 bases in the middle. The CDR3 DNA sequence: TGTGCCAGCTCACTTAGCCGACAGGCTTCTCCACCCCTCCACTTT. Translated, it gives CASSLSRQASPPLHF.

About this clonotype itself: This could be a read error, since a much larger clone is one nucleotide away. Because the CDR3 is missing its conserved closing phenylalanine or tryptophan, this is likely a read error. V is TRBV7-2 and J is TRBJ2-3; 8 bases agree with TRBD2. This CDR3 comprises 19 residues. V gave up 0 bases and J gave up 2 bases; unmatched junction bases: 13. Germline lookup yields CDR1 SGHTA and CDR2 FQGNSA. The CDR3 DNA reads TGTGCCAGCAGCTTAGCGCTTCAAAGCGGGGGCGCAAACACAGATACGCAGTATCTT. As protein: CASSLALQSGGANTDTQYL.

This clonotype was seen at least ten times. V gene TRBV5-6 combines with J gene TRBJ2-7, with D unclear. V was pared by 5 bases and J by 3 bases, with 12 bases between. This CDR3 has 13 amino acids. CDR1 is SGHDT and CDR2 is YYEEEE in the germline V gene. The CDR3: CASSAQDLYEQYF. CDR3 in DNA: TGTGCCAGCAGTGCACAAGACCTCTACGAGCAGTACTTC.

In its sample, this clonotype was seen a few times. The J gene is TRBJ2-3, the V gene TRBV12-3 or TRBV12-4; 7 positions agree with TRBD1. The CDR3 contains 13 residues. The ends lost 8 bases at V and 3 bases at J; junction bases unmatched: 5. The DNA of the CDR3 is TGTGCCAGCCAACCGACAGGGACAGATACGCAGTATTTT. Protein sequence: CASQPTGTDTQYF.

This clonotype has ten or more counts. This sequence joins TRBV6-1 and TRBJ2-3, with 11 bases matching TRBD2. Trimming cost V 5 bases and J 4 bases; bases outside gene matches: 8. Germline V CDR1 and CDR2: MNHNS, SASEGT. CDR3 size: 16 residues. The DNA for the CDR3 is TGTGCCAGCAGTATAGCAGGGACTAGCGGTGCAGATACGCAGTATTTT. Translating gives CASSIAGTSGADTQYF.

In this sample, this clonotype turned up many times. V usage is TRBV11-3 and J usage is TRBJ2-7; D possibly corresponds to TRBD1 (6 bases). The CDR3 contains 13 residues. The V and J ends lost 5 bases and 5 bases respectively, with 13 bases between them. CDR1 SGHNT and CDR2 YENEEA come from the germline V gene. DNA of the CDR3: TGTGCCAGCAGCCGCACTGGGGGCAACGAGCAGTACTTC. It translates to CASSRTGGNEQYF.

This clonotype was seen many times. The rearrangement joins TRBV6-5 to TRBJ1-6; tentatively, D is TRBD1 (6 bases). The V gene lost 0 bases and the J gene lost 10 bases, with 16 bases spanning the gap. Looked up from germline, CDR1 is MNHEY and CDR2 is SVGAGI. This CDR3 has 16 residues. CDR3 sequence: CASSYSKTGRESPLHF. Written as DNA, the CDR3 is TGTGCCAGCAGTTACTCGAAAACAGGGAGAGAATCACCCCTCCACTTT.

The J gene is TRBJ1-1, the V gene TRBV7-8; D may be TRBD1 (6 bases). There are 13 residues in the CDR3. The ends were cut back, 1 base at V and 7 bases at J, with 10 bases in the middle. CDR1 is SGHVS and CDR2 is FQNEAQ in the germline V gene. CDR3 coding DNA: TGTGCCAGCAGCTTAGAGGGGGTGAGTGAAGCTTTCTTT. Its translation: CASSLEGVSEAFF.